A single sample is the source of the 4 T cell receptor beta chains below, sequenced in a study of read filtering for tumor transcriptome and immune sequencing. From roughly 0.4 ug of RNA, a library with molecular barcoded alpha/delta and beta/gamma adaptors was made. From the reads, TCRdb called clonotypes with MiXCR, one entry per CDR3 protein. Of more than 70,000 distinct CDR3 sequences listed, 20% to 25% were seen once; the top ten hold approximately 10%. Sample: a population of CD138-negative cells sorted from bone marrow. These receptors came from a donor at least 40 years old with multiple myeloma.

Ten or more counts support this clonotype. The rearrangement joins TRBV7-2 to TRBJ1-5, with D tentatively TRBD1 (5 bases). The V end lost 3 bases, the J end lost 6 bases, and 12 bases lay between the germline ends. The germline V gene has CDR1 SGHTA and CDR2 FQGNSA. The CDR3 contains 14 residues. CDR3 sequence: CASSFPVGGQPQHF. The CDR3 DNA reads as TGTGCCAGCAGCTTCCCCGTGGGGGGTCAGCCCCAGCATTTT.

With regard to this clonotype: Possible read error: a much larger clone is one base away. The rearrangement uses TRBV29-1 and TRBJ1-1, with D unresolved. The V gene's germline CDR1 is SQVTM and CDR2 ANQGSEA. The CDR3 length is 13 residues. CDR3 in amino acids: CSAGAQLGTEASF. The CDR3 nucleotides read TGCAGCGCAGGAGCCCAATTGGGCACTGAAGCTTCCTTT.

About this clonotype: A far larger clone is one nucleotide away, so this likely arose from a read error. This rearrangement joins TRBV12-3 or TRBV12-4 to TRBJ1-1, with D uncertain. V was clipped by 0 bases and J by 6 bases, with 11 bases between them. This CDR3 region has 14 residues. The CDR3 here is CASSLASSSAEAFF. CDR3 DNA sequence: TGTGCCAGCAGTTTAGCATCCAGTTCTGCTGAAGCTTTCTTT.

This clonotype was counted only a few times. The J gene is TRBJ2-7, the V gene TRBV28; D may correspond to TRBD1 or TRBD2 (5 bases each). In germline, CDR1 is MDHEN, CDR2 SYDVKM. This CDR3 spans 15 amino acids. The V end was cut by 7 bases, the J end by 4 bases, with 20 bases between. The CDR3 region has the DNA TGTGCCAGCACCTCCCCCCGGCAGGGAGTTTACGAGCAGTACTTC. It codes for CASTSPRQGVYEQYF.